These T cell receptor beta chains were read from a single sample in a study of multiple sclerosis patients with progressive multifocal leukoencephalopathy. The protocol was immunoSEQ multiplex PCR, while the TCRdb copy is restricted to in-frame clones and leaves out a portion. This sample carries 25,000 to 35,000 clones, 90% to 95% of them seen once, and the ten largest clones take about 1.9%. The sequenced sample consisted of PBMCs. These receptors were taken from a man aged 25-45 years with multiple sclerosis. Each CDR3 is given with its conserved first and last residue. The D gene is left open where the match is weak. Clone size appears in some rows only: once, few, many, or a class for an expanded clone.

d_gene: TRBD2
abundance: few
v_gene: TRBV7-9
j_gene: TRBJ2-5
CDR3nt: TGTGCCAGCAGTTCCACTGGGAGGGGAGAGACCCAGTACTTC
CDR3aa: CASSSTGRGETQYF

d_gene: TRBD2
abundance: .
v_gene: TRBV13
j_gene: TRBJ2-7
CDR3nt: TGTGCCAGCAGCCCACCACTAGCGGGAGGTTCCTACGAGCAGTACTTC
CDR3aa: CASSPPLAGGSYEQYF

d_gene: .
abundance: .
v_gene: TRBV19
j_gene: TRBJ2-1
CDR3nt: TGTGCCAGTAGTATACGACGGGGGAGCTCCTACAATGAGCAGTTCTTC
CDR3aa: CASSIRRGSSYNEQFF

d_gene: .
abundance: .
v_gene: TRBV5-6
j_gene: TRBJ1-5
CDR3nt: TGTGCCAGCAGCACCCTAGGGGGAGTGGGGCCCAATCAGCCCCAGCATTTT
CDR3aa: CASSTLGGVGPNQPQHF

d_gene: .
abundance: .
v_gene: TRBV20-1
j_gene: TRBJ1-2
CDR3nt: TGCAGTCGTGGGGACGGCTATGGCTACACCTTC
CDR3aa: CSRGDGYGYTF

d_gene: .
abundance: .
v_gene: TRBV29-1
j_gene: TRBJ1-2
CDR3nt: TGCAGCGTAGAGAAGGAGGAGATAAACTATGGCTACACCTTC
CDR3aa: CSVEKEEINYGYTF

d_gene: TRBD2
abundance: .
v_gene: TRBV15
j_gene: TRBJ2-1
CDR3nt: TGTGCCACCAGCAGTGCCGGGACTAGCGGGAGGGGGGAGCAGTTCTTC
CDR3aa: CATSSAGTSGRGEQFF

d_gene: .
abundance: .
v_gene: TRBV6-5
j_gene: TRBJ1-1
CDR3nt: TGTGCCAGCAGTTACTCCAGGGGAAGTTTTGAAGCTTTCTTT
CDR3aa: CASSYSRGSFEAFF

d_gene: TRBD1
abundance: .
v_gene: TRBV19
j_gene: TRBJ2-2
CDR3nt: TGTGCCAGTACCATACAGGGGGCTAAGACCGGGGAGCTGTTTTTT
CDR3aa: CASTIQGAKTGELFF

d_gene: .
abundance: .
v_gene: TRBV27
j_gene: TRBJ2-1
CDR3nt: TGTGCCAGCAGTTTATCAGGGGGGAGCTCCTACAATGAGCAGTTCTTC
CDR3aa: CASSLSGGSSYNEQFF

d_gene: .
abundance: .
v_gene: TRBV9
j_gene: TRBJ2-3
CDR3nt: TGTGCCAGCAGCTACACCCCAGATACGCAGTATTTT
CDR3aa: CASSYTPDTQYF

d_gene: TRBD2
abundance: .
v_gene: TRBV5-1
j_gene: TRBJ2-4
CDR3nt: TGCGCCAGCAGCTTGGAAGGCTCAGCGGGAGCCATTCAGTACTTC
CDR3aa: CASSLEGSAGAIQYF

d_gene: .
abundance: .
v_gene: TRBV19
j_gene: TRBJ2-1
CDR3nt: TGTGCCAGTAGTATCTCAGGGCCTAGCTCCTACAATGAGCAGTTCTTC
CDR3aa: CASSISGPSSYNEQFF